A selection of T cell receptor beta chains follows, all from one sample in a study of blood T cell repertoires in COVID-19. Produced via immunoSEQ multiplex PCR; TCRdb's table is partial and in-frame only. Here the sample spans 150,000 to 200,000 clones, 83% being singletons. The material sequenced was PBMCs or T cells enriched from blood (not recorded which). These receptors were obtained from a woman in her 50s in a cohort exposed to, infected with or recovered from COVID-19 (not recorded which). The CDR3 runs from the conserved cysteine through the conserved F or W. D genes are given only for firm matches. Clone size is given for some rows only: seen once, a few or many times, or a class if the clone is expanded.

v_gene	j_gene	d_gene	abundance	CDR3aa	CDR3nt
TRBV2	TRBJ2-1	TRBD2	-	CASTQLAGGSNEQFF	TGTGCCAGTACGCAACTAGCGGGAGGGTCAAATGAGCAGTTCTTC
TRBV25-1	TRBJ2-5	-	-	CATSQQQETQYF	TGTGCCACAAGCCAACAGCAAGAGACCCAGTACTTC
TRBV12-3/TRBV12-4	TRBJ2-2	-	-	CASTGTPAGELFF	TGTGCCTCCACCGGGACTCCAGCTGGGGAGCTGTTTTTT
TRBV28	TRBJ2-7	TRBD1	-	CASRYGTAYEQYF	TGTGCCAGCAGGTACGGGACAGCCTACGAGCAGTACTTC
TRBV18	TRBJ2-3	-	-	CASESEARTDTQYF	TGTGCCAGCGAGTCCGAGGCTCGCACAGATACGCAGTATTTT
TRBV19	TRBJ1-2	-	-	CASSIEDRGYGYTF	TGTGCCAGTAGTATAGAGGACCGGGGCTATGGCTACACCTTC
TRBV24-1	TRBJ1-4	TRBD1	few	CATSDTGQGDEKLFF	TGTGCCACCAGTGATACGGGACAGGGGGATGAAAAACTGTTTTTT
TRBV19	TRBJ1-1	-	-	CASSTNRQVQGIWTEAFF	TGTGCCAGTAGTACTAACCGGCAGGTTCAGGGGATATGGACTGAAGCTTTCTTT
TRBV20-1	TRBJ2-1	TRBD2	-	CSASSPTSGINEQFF	TGCAGTGCTAGTAGTCCGACTAGCGGGATAAATGAGCAGTTCTTC
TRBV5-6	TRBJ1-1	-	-	CASSFNVQGLTEAFF	TGTGCCAGCAGCTTTAATGTTCAGGGGTTAACTGAAGCTTTCTTT
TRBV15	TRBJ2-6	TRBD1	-	CATSRDLRGQGVVSGANVLTF	TGTGCCACCAGCAGAGACTTAAGGGGACAGGGGGTCGTCTCTGGGGCCAACGTCCTGACTTTC
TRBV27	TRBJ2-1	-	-	CASSSRTYNEQFF	TGTGCCAGCAGTTCACGAACTTACAATGAGCAGTTCTTC
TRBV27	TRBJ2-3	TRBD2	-	CASSLRTSGGGTQYF	TGTGCCAGCAGTTTGAGAACTAGCGGAGGAGGAACGCAGTATTTT
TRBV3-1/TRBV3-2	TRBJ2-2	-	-	CASSQGRDTGELFF	TGTGCCAGCAGCCAAGGGAGGGACACCGGGGAGCTGTTTTTT